These 9 T cell receptor beta chains came from one sample sequenced in a study of cytomegalovirus exposure and HLA in healthy donors. The PCR made use of 60 Vbeta and 13 Jbeta primers. TCRdb's table, derived via immunoSEQ multiplex PCR, lists solely in-frame clones and lacks some. This sample yields about 200,000 clones, of which over 75% are seen a single time; about 2.8% belongs to the top ten. Input material: PBMCs. These receptors came from a woman aged 30 to 39 in good health and CMV-seronegative.

This chain joins TRBV28 and TRBJ2-7, with D possibly matching TRBD1 (5 bases). Between the trimmed V and J ends, which lost 6 bases and 3 bases, there was a span of 12 bases. Germline CDR1 reads MDHEN; CDR2 reads SYDVKM. This CDR3 region has 13 residues. The CDR3, as DNA: TGTGCCAGCAGGGCCGACAGAGTCTACGAGCAGTACTTC. Its protein product is CASRADRVYEQYF.

As concerns this clone: The junction departs from the called germline gene at one end, perhaps through a read error. V is TRBV5-1 and J is TRBJ1-5; D is uncertain. This CDR3 has 15 residues. The germline gives CDR1 SGHRS, CDR2 YFSETQ. CDR3 coding DNA: TGTGCCAGCAGCTCAGGACTGTTTAGCAATCAGCCCCAGCATTTT. Translated: CASSSGLFSNQPQHF. Full variable domain (outside the CDR3, taken from reference TRBV5-1 and TRBJ1-5): KAGVTQTPRYLIKTRGQQVTLSCSPISGHRSVSWYQQTPGQGLQFLFEYFSETQRNKGNFPGRFSGRQFSNSRSEMNVSTLELGDSALYLCASSSGLFSNQPQHFGDGTRLSIL.

The V call is TRBV27, the J call TRBJ2-2; 9 nucleotides agree with TRBD1. The CDR3 loop spans 16 amino acids. Germline trimming cut 4 bases from V and 6 bases from J; bases unmatched to any gene: 9. Germline V lookup: CDR1 MNHEY, CDR2 SMNVEV (reference sequence). CDR3 sequence: CASSSGQGRGAGELFF. CDR3 in DNA: TGTGCCAGCAGTTCCGGACAGGGGCGCGGGGCCGGGGAGCTGTTTTTT.

This sequence joins TRBV10-3 and TRBJ2-3; TRBD2 aligns across 10 bases. V dropped 3 bases and J dropped 5; count of bases not matched to a gene: 5. This CDR3 spans 15 amino acids. Germline loops: CDR1 ENHRY, CDR2 SYGVKD. Written as DNA, the CDR3 is TGTGCCATCAGTGATCCTAGCGGGAGTGTAGATACGCAGTATTTT. Protein product: CAISDPSGSVDTQYF.

This sequence joins TRBV6-1 and TRBJ1-1; 7 bases fit TRBD1. V shed 6 bases, J shed 2 bases, and the junction held 6 bases outside the gene matches. CDR1 and CDR2 (germline): MNHNS, SASEGT. CDR3 length: 14 residues. The CDR3 protein is CASRSTGKNTEAFF. CDR3 DNA sequence: TGTGCCAGCAGATCGACAGGGAAAAACACTGAAGCTTTCTTT.

V is TRBV19 and J is TRBJ1-4, with D unresolved. CDR1 is LNHDA, CDR2 SQIVND, per germline (reference sequence). This CDR3 contains 14 residues. V was pared by 9 bases and J by 10 bases, with 21 bases between. CDR3 nucleotide sequence: TGTGCCAGCGGAAGGATCCCAGAAGGGAGAAAACTGTTTTTT. It specifies CASGRIPEGRKLFF.

The J gene is TRBJ2-1, the V gene TRBV2; 8 nucleotides match TRBD2. Trimming at V came to 5 bases and at J to 5 bases, leaving 5 bases not matched to a gene. CDR1 is SNHLY and CDR2 is FYNNEI in the germline V gene. There are 14 residues in the CDR3. The CDR3 is CASSTLREDNEQFF. The CDR3 bases are TGTGCCAGCAGTACGTTGCGGGAGGACAATGAGCAGTTCTTC.

The chain uses TRBV7-9 and TRBJ1-6; D call uncertain. Between the trimmed V and J ends, which lost 1 base and 7 bases, there was a span of 11 bases. Germline assignment: CDR1 SEHNR and CDR2 FQNEAQ (reference sequence). The CDR3 is 15 amino acids. The CDR3: CASSLGSPVNSPLHF. In DNA form, the CDR3 reads TGTGCCAGCAGCTTAGGGTCTCCGGTAAATTCACCCCTCCACTTT.

V and J are TRBV27 and TRBJ2-3; 7 nucleotides line up with TRBD1. The J segment lost 8 bases and the V segment lost 2 bases, leaving 10 bases of the junction unmatched. CDR3 length: 15 amino acids. Germline V gene lookup returns CDR1 MNHEY and CDR2 SMNVEV (reference sequence). The chain's CDR3 is CASSLLRQGPATQYF. The CDR3 coding sequence is TGTGCCAGCAGTTTACTCCGACAGGGCCCTGCTACGCAGTATTTT.